Below are 10 T cell receptor beta chains sequenced from a single sample in a study of blood T cell repertoires in COVID-19. The protocol was immunoSEQ multiplex PCR, while the TCRdb copy is restricted to in-frame clones and leaves out a portion. This table has over 150,000 clones, less than 90% appearing once. The sample comprised peripheral blood. These receptor sequences come from an older woman with COVID-19, enrolled during active disease.

CDR3 in amino acids: CSVEQTSGRVAEQFF. The DNA for the CDR3 is TGCAGCGTTGAACAGACTAGCGGGAGGGTTGCTGAGCAGTTCTTC. The chain employs TRBV29-1 and TRBJ2-1, with 14 bases lining up with TRBD2. The ends lost 2 bases at V and 9 bases at J; junction bases unmatched: 6. The length of the CDR3 is 15 residues. Germline V CDR1 and CDR2: SQVTM, ANQGSEA.

The chain joins TRBV11-2 to TRBJ2-3; D gene unclear. Trimming removed 1 base at V and 2 bases at J, with 10 bases between. This CDR3 has 15 residues. Germline assignment: CDR1 SGHAT and CDR2 FQNNGV. CDR3: CASSLVSTNTDTQYF. The CDR3, as DNA: TGTGCCAGCAGCTTAGTTAGCACCAACACAGATACGCAGTATTTT. Supplemented by reference TRBV11-2 and TRBJ2-3, the full variable domain reads EAGVAQSPRYKIIEKRQSVAFWCNPISGHATLYWYQQILGQGPKLLIQFQNNGVVDDSQLPKDRFSAERLKGVDSTLKIQPAKLEDSAVYLCASSLVSTNTDTQYFGPGTRLTVL.

The genes are TRBV9 and TRBJ2-7; perhaps TRBD1 as D (6 bases). Germline CDR1 reads SGDLS; CDR2 reads YYNGEE. The CDR3 has 13 residues. V was trimmed by 3 bases and J by 5 bases, leaving 12 bases between them. In DNA, the CDR3 is TGTGCCAGCAGCGGAACAGGGTGGGACGAGCAGTACTTC. Translation gives CASSGTGWDEQYF.

V usage is TRBV6-5 and J usage is TRBJ2-3, with D perhaps matching TRBD2 (5 bases). The V end was cut by 8 bases, the J end by 3 bases, with 12 bases between. The germline V gene encodes CDR1 MNHEY and CDR2 SVGAGI. The CDR3 covers 13 residues. Written as DNA, the CDR3 is TGTGCCAGCCGGAGCCCGGGGACAGATACGCAGTATTTT. Protein: CASRSPGTDTQYF.

This chain links TRBV5-4 with TRBJ1-1; D is unresolved. Per germline, CDR1 SGHNT and CDR2 YYREEE (reference sequence). The CDR3 runs to 16 residues. The V end was cut by 0 bases, the J end by 4 bases, with 16 bases between. The CDR3 coding sequence is TGTGCCAGCAGCTTGGCGGGTGTCGTCGGGAGCACTGAAGCTTTCTTT. This gives the protein CASSLAGVVGSTEAFF.

This clone was detected a few times. The chain is built from TRBV2 and TRBJ1-6; TRBD1 agrees at 9 bases. The CDR3 consists of 14 residues. The junction had 5 bases not matched to a gene; V was cut back by 4 bases and J by 10 bases. The germline gives CDR1 SNHLY, CDR2 FYNNEI. CDR3: CASSVGTGLSPLHF. The CDR3 DNA reads as TGTGCCAGCAGTGTGGGGACAGGGCTCTCACCCCTCCACTTT. The complete variable domain, with remaining parts taken from reference TRBV2 and TRBJ1-6, reads EPEVTQTPSHQVTQMGQEVILRCVPISNHLYFYWYRQILGQKVEFLVSFYNNEISEKSEIFDDQFSVERPDGSNFTLKIRSTKLEDSAMYFCASSVGTGLSPLHFGNGTRLTVT.

The J gene is TRBJ2-5, the V gene TRBV7-9; 8 nucleotides line up with TRBD2. The CDR3 contains 15 residues. V was clipped by 4 bases and J by 0 bases; unmatched bases: 4. The germline V gene encodes CDR1 SEHNR and CDR2 FQNEAQ (reference sequence). The CDR3 loop reads CASSWGSGNQETQYF. The CDR3 DNA reads TGTGCCAGCAGCTGGGGTAGCGGGAACCAAGAGACCCAGTACTTC.

As for this clone: The same CDR3 is also encoded by other DNA sequences in this sample. The chain has TRBV9 and TRBJ2-1; a possible D gene is TRBD2 (5 bases). The CDR3 covers 15 residues. V lost 0 bases, J lost 0 bases, and 7 bases lay in between. Germline values: CDR1 SGDLS, CDR2 YYNGEE. CDR3 sequence (DNA): TGTGCCAGCAGCGTAGTGGGGAGCTCCTACAATGAGCAGTTCTTC. Translating it yields CASSVVGSSYNEQFF.

V gene TRBV18 combines with J gene TRBJ1-2; 7 bases are a match to TRBD1. V was pared by 1 base and J by 4 bases, with 12 bases of the junction left unmatched. The CDR3 has 17 residues. Germline CDR1 and CDR2: KGHSH and LQKENI. The CDR3 bases are TGTGCCAGCTCACCACAGGGGGCCGAGGGGCGCCTCTATGGCTACACCTTC. Protein product: CASSPQGAEGRLYGYTF.

This clone appeared once. V gene TRBV28 combines with J gene TRBJ1-5, with 8 positions matching TRBD1. This CDR3 contains 13 residues. Germline CDR1 is MDHEN and CDR2 is SYDVKM. Trimming at V came to 6 bases and at J to 4 bases, leaving 2 bases not matched to a gene. The CDR3 DNA is TGTGCCAGCAGCCGGGACAGGAATCAGCCCCAGCATTTT. It is translated as CASSRDRNQPQHF.